The present T cell receptor beta chain was sequenced within a study of cytomegalovirus exposure and HLA in healthy donors. Across the whole study: The early release's HLA-typed donors yielded 78 million or so unique TCRs. Falling in the Caucasian-associated ancestry cluster were about four fifths of under 450 genotyped donors.

This CDR3 contains 14 residues. Germline V gives CDR1 LNHDA, CDR2 SQIVND (reference sequence). The V gene end was trimmed by 5 bases and the J gene end by 6 bases; junction bases not matched to a gene: 7. In regard to this clone: The target antigen is unknown.

Overall study findings and caveats: Despite most TCR sequences being rare, some public TCRs occurred in many donors. CMV antigen specificity of three CMV-associated chains was confirmed in vitro.

60 Vbeta and 13 Jbeta primers were used in PCR. Clones were sequenced by immunoSEQ multiplex PCR, and TCRdb holds only the in-frame ones, with some missing. The sample has 100,000 to 150,000 clones; around 80% are singletons. The receptor was derived from a woman between 40 and 55 years old in good health and CMV-seronegative. Sequenced: PBMCs. The chain links TRBV19 to TRBJ1-2; 9 bases are shared with TRBD1. CDR3 nucleotides: TGTGCCAGTAGTTTTGACAGGGGGACTCATGGCTACACCTTC. This gives the protein CASSFDRGTHGYTF. The whole variable domain, filled in from reference TRBV19 and TRBJ1-2, reads DGGITQSPKYLFRKEGQNVTLSCEQNLNHDAMYWYRQDPGQGLRLIYYSQIVNDFQKGDIAEGYSVSREKKESFPLTVTSAQKNPTAFYLCASSFDRGTHGYTFGSGTRLTVV.